Listed below are T cell receptor beta chains from one sample, sequenced in a study of OX40 agonist ivuxolimab in advanced cancers. Data came from immunoSEQ multiplex PCR; TCRdb stores just in-frame clones and leaves some out. The table shows roughly 61,000 clones, with around nine tenths occurring only once. The input for sequencing was CD4+ or CD8+ T cells sorted from blood, taken in a trial of the OX40 agonist ivuxolimab. These receptors were obtained from an adult with an advanced solid tumor such as melanoma, head and neck, liver or kidney cancer. Each CDR3 is given without its conserved first and last residue. Fields, in order: CDR3 length, D gene, V gene, CDR3 protein. D genes are given only for firm matches.

12	.	TRBV19	ASSPNSSGNTIY
12	.	TRBV7-8	ASSSRGQPDTQY
13	TRBD2	TRBV5-6	ASSSLAVEEETQY
13	.	TRBV7-2	ASSAGSSGANVLT
13	TRBD2	TRBV9	ASSELAGGLGEQF
13	TRBD1	TRBV5-6	ASSLARDRDEKLF
14	TRBD1	TRBV28	ASSFQWTGRLHEQY
21	TRBD1	TRBV29-1	SVEDFCGEYREKDRVRGNTIY
13	TRBD1	TRBV6-5	ASSRDRHSNQPQH
13	TRBD2	TRBV6-5	ASRGGLAGGNEQF
12	.	TRBV5-1	ASSSMTSTDTQY
12	.	TRBV7-2	ASSLVASAETQY
11	.	TRBV7-9	ASSSGLTGEQY
13	.	TRBV5-1	ASSSSTGNLHGYT
10	.	TRBV28	ASSWGPTEAF
14	.	TRBV4-1	ASSQDIGDKGYGYT
13	TRBD1	TRBV5-1	ASSFAGQGQGEQY
10	.	TRBV7-9	ASSLVRWTQY
13	TRBD2	TRBV5-4	ASSYTSGSTHEQY
12	.	TRBV7-2	ASSLAKAGGELF
11	TRBD2	TRBV6-6	ASRRDYTDTQY
11	.	TRBV19	ASSINKGTEAF
13	.	TRBV7-7	ASSSLGPPAAELF
13	.	TRBV9	ASSVMPTGSETQY
13	.	TRBV5-8	ASSLGAASGNEQF
13	.	TRBV18	ASSPPTGNTGELF
12	.	TRBV4-1	ASSQVGGALEQF
12	TRBD2	TRBV6-1	ASLVWGRGDTQY
14	TRBD1	TRBV25-1	ASSDGTGAGANVLT
11	.	TRBV30	AWSPDSNQPQH